A selection of T cell receptor beta chains follows, all from one sample in a study of T cell responses to AZD1222 COVID-19 vaccine. The repertoire was sequenced with immunoSEQ multiplex PCR; TCRdb's copy has only in-frame clones and lacks some. Counted here are 40,000 to 50,000 clones, about 91% occurring once; the ten biggest clones make up 25%. Sample: peripheral blood, taken 28 days after the second AZD1222 dose. These receptors were collected from an adult who received the AZD1222 COVID-19 vaccine. Both conserved end residues are part of each CDR3. The D gene is left open where the match is weak. The size of a clone is reported for some rows only, either as once, few or many, or as a class for expanded clones.

J gene: TRBJ2-5; V gene: TRBV2; D gene: NA; clone size: NA; CDR3 DNA: TGTGCCAGCACTGTCCTCCCGGAGACCCAGTACTTC; CDR3 protein: CASTVLPETQYF
J gene: TRBJ2-7; V gene: TRBV6-5; D gene: NA; clone size: NA; CDR3 DNA: TGTGCCAGCAGTTCCCTAGCCTACGAGCAGTACTTC; CDR3 protein: CASSSLAYEQYF
J gene: TRBJ1-5; V gene: TRBV18; D gene: NA; clone size: NA; CDR3 DNA: TGTGCCAGCTCACCTTCCGTTTTGGACCTGAGCAATCAGCCCCAGCATTTT; CDR3 protein: CASSPSVLDLSNQPQHF
J gene: TRBJ2-7; V gene: TRBV10-2; D gene: NA; clone size: NA; CDR3 DNA: TGCGCCAGCAGTCCTATTAAGGTCGTCCCCGAGCAGTACTTC; CDR3 protein: CASSPIKVVPEQYF
J gene: TRBJ1-2; V gene: TRBV9; D gene: NA; clone size: NA; CDR3 DNA: TGTGCCAGCAGCGTTGGGACGGGTAACTATGGCTACACCTTC; CDR3 protein: CASSVGTGNYGYTF
J gene: TRBJ2-7; V gene: TRBV27; D gene: NA; clone size: NA; CDR3 DNA: TGTGCCAGCTCCTTGAAGACGTCGGACTACGAGCAGTACTTC; CDR3 protein: CASSLKTSDYEQYF
J gene: TRBJ2-2; V gene: TRBV6-6; D gene: NA; clone size: NA; CDR3 DNA: TGTGCCAGCAGGGGGCGGAACACCGGGGAGCTGTTTTTT; CDR3 protein: CASRGRNTGELFF
J gene: TRBJ2-5; V gene: TRBV7-3; D gene: NA; clone size: NA; CDR3 DNA: TGTGCCAGCAGCTTAACGCCACAACTAGTAGAGACCCAGTACTTC; CDR3 protein: CASSLTPQLVETQYF
J gene: TRBJ1-5; V gene: TRBV5-1; D gene: NA; clone size: few; CDR3 DNA: TGCGCCAGCAGCTTGGAAGGTGGACAGCCCCAGCATTTT; CDR3 protein: CASSLEGGQPQHF
J gene: TRBJ1-5; V gene: TRBV3-1/TRBV3-2; D gene: TRBD1; clone size: once; CDR3 DNA: TGTGCCAGCAGCACAGGGGGAAATCAGCCCCAGCATTTT; CDR3 protein: CASSTGGNQPQHF
J gene: TRBJ2-7; V gene: TRBV29-1; D gene: NA; clone size: NA; CDR3 DNA: TGCAGCGTGGGACCCGGGGAGGTCGACGAGCAGTACTTC; CDR3 protein: CSVGPGEVDEQYF
J gene: TRBJ1-6; V gene: TRBV11-2; D gene: NA; clone size: NA; CDR3 DNA: TGTGCCAGCAGCCAGGTCGTTTTTAATTCACCCCTCCACTTT; CDR3 protein: CASSQVVFNSPLHF